This T cell receptor (beta chain) derives from a study of T cell responses to AZD1222 COVID-19 vaccine. Background on the study: Second doses that came at about 4 or about 12 weeks were put together. Whole-study findings and limits: Donors, mostly white British, included more females; clonal diversity was possibly underestimated. Repertoire samples came only from after the peak T cell response.

The protocol was immunoSEQ multiplex PCR, while the TCRdb copy is restricted to in-frame clones and leaves out a portion. The sample has about 150,000 clones; 70% to 90% are singletons. As regards this clone: Its antigen is unidentified.

This material consisted of peripheral blood, taken on day 0 of AZD1222 vaccination. The receptor was isolated from an adult in good health.

The CDR3 coding sequence is TGTGCCAGCAGTTACGCTAGCGGGGCCTCCTACAATGAGCAGTTCTTC. It yields the protein CASSYASGASYNEQFF. This chain connects TRBV6-5 to TRBJ2-1, with 9 positions matching TRBD2. The CDR3 runs 16 residues. Germline V lookup: CDR1 MNHEY, CDR2 SVGAGI. The J segment lost 0 bases and the V segment lost 2 bases, leaving 2 bases of the junction unmatched.